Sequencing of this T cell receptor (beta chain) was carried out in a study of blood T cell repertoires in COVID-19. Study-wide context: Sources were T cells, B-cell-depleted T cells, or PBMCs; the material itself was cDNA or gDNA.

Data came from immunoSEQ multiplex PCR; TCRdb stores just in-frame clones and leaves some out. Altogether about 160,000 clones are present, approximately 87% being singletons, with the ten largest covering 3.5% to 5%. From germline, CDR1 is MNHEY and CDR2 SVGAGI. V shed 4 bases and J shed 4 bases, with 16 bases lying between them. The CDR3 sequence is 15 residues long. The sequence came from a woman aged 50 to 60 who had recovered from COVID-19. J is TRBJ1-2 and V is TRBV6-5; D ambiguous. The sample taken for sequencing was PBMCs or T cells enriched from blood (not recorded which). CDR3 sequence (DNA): TGTGCCAGCAGTTCTTTCGTCACTGGAGTCTATGGCTACACCTTC. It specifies CASSSFVTGVYGYTF.